This TCR beta chain was sequenced for a study of cytomegalovirus exposure and HLA in healthy donors. Amplification used 60 Vbeta primers and 13 Jbeta primers. Profiled with immunoSEQ multiplex PCR; TCRdb holds only in-frame clones, not every one. In the table there are 100,000 to 150,000 clones, over 75% of which are singletons. Germline assignment: CDR1 SEHNR and CDR2 FQNEAQ (reference sequence). The CDR3 consists of 16 residues. V lost 5 bases to trimming and J lost 4 bases; unmatched junction nucleotides: 7. The study, taken as a whole, reports: TCR beta sequences numbering 15,000 to 20,000 were associated with HLA alleles at 0.05 false discovery rate in a later analysis. Specific recognition of CMV antigens was confirmed in vitro for three chains (all CMV-associated). Many donors shared some public TCRs, even though most TCR sequences were rare. The authors considered a cluster of highly shared sequence variants likely to be a sequencing artifact.

This clone was seen only a few times. Its matching antigen is unknown. This chain links TRBV7-9 with TRBJ2-1; 11 bases agree with TRBD2. This clonotype was obtained from a male donor in good health and CMV-seropositive. Sequences were obtained from PBMCs. Here the CDR3 DNA reads TGTGCCAGCAGCCCTTTCGGGACTAGCGGATACAATGAGCAGTTCTTC. Its protein product is CASSPFGTSGYNEQFF. Variable domain in full (rest from reference TRBV7-9 and TRBJ2-1): DTGVSQNPRHKITKRGQNVTFRCDPISEHNRLYWYRQTLGQGPEFLTYFQNEAQLEKSRLLSDRFSAERPKGSFSTLEIQRTEQGDSAMYLCASSPFGTSGYNEQFFGPGTRLTVL.